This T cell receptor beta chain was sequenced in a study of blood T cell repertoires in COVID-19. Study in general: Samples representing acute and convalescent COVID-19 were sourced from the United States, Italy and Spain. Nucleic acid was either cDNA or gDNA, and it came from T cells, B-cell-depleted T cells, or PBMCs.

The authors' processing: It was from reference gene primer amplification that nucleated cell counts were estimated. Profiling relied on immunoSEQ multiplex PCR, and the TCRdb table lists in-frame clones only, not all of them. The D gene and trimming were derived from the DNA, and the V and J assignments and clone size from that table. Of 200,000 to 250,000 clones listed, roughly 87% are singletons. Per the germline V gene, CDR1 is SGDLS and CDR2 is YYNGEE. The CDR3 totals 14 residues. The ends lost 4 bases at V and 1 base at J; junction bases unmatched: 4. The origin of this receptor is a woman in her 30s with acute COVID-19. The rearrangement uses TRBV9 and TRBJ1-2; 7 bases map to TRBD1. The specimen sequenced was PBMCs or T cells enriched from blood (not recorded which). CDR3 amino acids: CASSPRDSNYGYTF. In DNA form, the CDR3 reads TGTGCCAGCAGCCCCCGGGACAGTAACTATGGCTACACCTTC.